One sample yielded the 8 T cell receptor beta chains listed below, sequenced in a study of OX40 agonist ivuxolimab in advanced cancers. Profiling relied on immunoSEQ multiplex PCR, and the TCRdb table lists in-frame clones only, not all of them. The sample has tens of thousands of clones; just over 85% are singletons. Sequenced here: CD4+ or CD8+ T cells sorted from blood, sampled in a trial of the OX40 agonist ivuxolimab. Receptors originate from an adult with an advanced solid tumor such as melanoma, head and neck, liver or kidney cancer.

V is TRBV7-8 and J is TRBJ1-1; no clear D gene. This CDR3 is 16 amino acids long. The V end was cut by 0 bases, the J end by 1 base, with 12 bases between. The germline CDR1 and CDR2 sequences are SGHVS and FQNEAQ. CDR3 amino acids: CASSLARLAWNTEAFF. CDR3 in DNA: TGTGCCAGCAGCTTAGCACGACTGGCTTGGAACACTGAAGCTTTCTTT.

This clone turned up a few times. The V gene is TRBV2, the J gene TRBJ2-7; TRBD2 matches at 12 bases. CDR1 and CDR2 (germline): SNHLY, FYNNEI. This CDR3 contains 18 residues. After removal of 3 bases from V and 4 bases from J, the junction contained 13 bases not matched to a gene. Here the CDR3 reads CASSDSGRTSGKLYEQYF. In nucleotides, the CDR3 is TGTGCCAGCAGTGACTCAGGGCGGACTAGCGGGAAACTATACGAGCAGTACTTC. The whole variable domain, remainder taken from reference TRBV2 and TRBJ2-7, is EPEVTQTPSHQVTQMGQEVILRCVPISNHLYFYWYRQILGQKVEFLVSFYNNEISEKSEIFDDQFSVERPDGSNFTLKIRSTKLEDSAMYFCASSDSGRTSGKLYEQYFGPGTRLTVT.

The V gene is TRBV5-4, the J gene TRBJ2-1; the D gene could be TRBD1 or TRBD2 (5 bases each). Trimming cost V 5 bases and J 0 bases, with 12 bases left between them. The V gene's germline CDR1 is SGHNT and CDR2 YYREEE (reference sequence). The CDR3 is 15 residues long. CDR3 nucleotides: TGTGCCAGCAGGAGGGGCGATCCCTCCTACAATGAGCAGTTCTTC. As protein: CASRRGDPSYNEQFF. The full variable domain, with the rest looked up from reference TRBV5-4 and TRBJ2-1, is ETGVTQSPTHLIKTRGQQVTLRCSSQSGHNTVSWYQQALGQGPQFIFQYYREEENGRGNFPPRFSGLQFPNYSSELNVNALELDDSALYLCASRRGDPSYNEQFFGPGTRLTVL.

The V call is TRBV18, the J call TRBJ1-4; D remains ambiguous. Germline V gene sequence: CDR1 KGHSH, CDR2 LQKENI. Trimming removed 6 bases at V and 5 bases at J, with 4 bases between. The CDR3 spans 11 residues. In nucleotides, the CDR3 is TGTGCCAGCTCGACGAATGAAAAACTGTTTTTT. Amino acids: CASSTNEKLFF.

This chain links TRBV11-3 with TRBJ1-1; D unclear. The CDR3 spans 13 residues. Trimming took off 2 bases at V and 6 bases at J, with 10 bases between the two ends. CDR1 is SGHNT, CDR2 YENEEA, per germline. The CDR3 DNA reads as TGTGCCAGCAGCTTAAATTACATCTCTGAAGCTTTCTTT. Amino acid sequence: CASSLNYISEAFF.

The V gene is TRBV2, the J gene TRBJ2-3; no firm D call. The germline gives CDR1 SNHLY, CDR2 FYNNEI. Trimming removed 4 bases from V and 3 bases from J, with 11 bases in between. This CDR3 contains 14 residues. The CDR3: CASSGSQRTDTQYF. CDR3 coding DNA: TGTGCCAGCAGTGGCTCTCAGAGAACAGATACGCAGTATTTT.

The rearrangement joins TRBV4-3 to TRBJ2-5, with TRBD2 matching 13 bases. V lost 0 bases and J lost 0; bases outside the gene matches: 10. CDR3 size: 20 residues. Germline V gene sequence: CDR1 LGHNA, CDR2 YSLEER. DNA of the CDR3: TGCGCCAGCAGCCAAGATATCCGAACTAGCGGGAGGGGATACCAAGAGACCCAGTACTTC. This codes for CASSQDIRTSGRGYQETQYF.

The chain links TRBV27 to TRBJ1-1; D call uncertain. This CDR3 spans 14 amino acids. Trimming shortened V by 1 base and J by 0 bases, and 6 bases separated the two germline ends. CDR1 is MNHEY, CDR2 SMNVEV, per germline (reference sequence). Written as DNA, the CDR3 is TGTGCCAGCAGTTTATTTGGGGTGAACACTGAAGCTTTCTTT. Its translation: CASSLFGVNTEAFF.